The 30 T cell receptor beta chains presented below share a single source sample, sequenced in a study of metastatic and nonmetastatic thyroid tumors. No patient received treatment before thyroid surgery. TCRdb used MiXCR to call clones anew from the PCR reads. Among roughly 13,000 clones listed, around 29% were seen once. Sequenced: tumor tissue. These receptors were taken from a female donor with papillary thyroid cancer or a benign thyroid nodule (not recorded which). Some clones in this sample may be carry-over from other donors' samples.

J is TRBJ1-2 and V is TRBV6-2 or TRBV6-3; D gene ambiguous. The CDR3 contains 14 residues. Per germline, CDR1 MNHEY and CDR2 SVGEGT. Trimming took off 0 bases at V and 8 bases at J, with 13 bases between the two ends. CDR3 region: CASSYSGYEEGYTF. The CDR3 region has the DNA TGTGCCAGCAGTTACTCGGGGTATGAGGAAGGCTACACCTTC.

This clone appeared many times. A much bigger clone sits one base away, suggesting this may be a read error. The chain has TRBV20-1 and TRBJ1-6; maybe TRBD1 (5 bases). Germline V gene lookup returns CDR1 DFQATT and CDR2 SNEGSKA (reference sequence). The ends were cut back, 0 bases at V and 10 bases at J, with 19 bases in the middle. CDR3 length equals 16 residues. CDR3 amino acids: CSARDPSRDQRSPLHF. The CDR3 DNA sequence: TGCAGTGCTAGAGATCCTAGCAGGGACCAACGATCACCCCTCCACTTT.

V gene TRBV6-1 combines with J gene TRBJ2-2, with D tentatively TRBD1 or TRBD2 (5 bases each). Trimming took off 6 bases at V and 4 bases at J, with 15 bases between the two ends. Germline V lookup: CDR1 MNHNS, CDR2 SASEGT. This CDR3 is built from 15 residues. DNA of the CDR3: TGTGCCAGCAGGGGGGACGAGTCGGGCACCGGGGAGCTGTTTTTT. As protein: CASRGDESGTGELFF.

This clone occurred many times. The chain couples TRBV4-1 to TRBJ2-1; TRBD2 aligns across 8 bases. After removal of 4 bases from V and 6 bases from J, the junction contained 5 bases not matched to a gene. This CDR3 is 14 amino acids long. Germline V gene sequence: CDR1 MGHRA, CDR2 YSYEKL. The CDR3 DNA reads TGCGCCAGCAGCCTCGAGACTAGCGCCAATGAGCAGTTCTTC. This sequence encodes CASSLETSANEQFF.

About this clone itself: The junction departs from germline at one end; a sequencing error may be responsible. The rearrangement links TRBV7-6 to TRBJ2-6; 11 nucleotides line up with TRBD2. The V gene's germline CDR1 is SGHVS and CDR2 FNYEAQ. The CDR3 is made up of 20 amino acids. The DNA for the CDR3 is TGTGCCAGCAGCCCTGAGAGGAGACTAGCGGGGAGCTCTGTGGCCAACCTCCTGACTTTC. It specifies CASSPERRLAGSSVANLLTF.

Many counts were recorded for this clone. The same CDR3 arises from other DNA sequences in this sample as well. As DNA, the CDR3 is TGTGCCAGCAGCGTGGCCAGCGGGCCAGAGACCCAGTACTTC. Translation: CASSVASGPETQYF. The chain has TRBV9 and TRBJ2-5; D might be TRBD2 (6 bases). The CDR3 runs 14 residues. The V and J ends lost 2 bases and 4 bases respectively, with 12 bases between them. The germline V gene encodes CDR1 SGDLS and CDR2 YYNGEE.

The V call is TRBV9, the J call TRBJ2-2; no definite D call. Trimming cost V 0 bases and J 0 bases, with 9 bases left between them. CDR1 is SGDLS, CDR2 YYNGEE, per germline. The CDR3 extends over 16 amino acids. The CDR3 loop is CASSVAFYPNTGELFF. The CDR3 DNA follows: TGTGCCAGCAGCGTAGCTTTCTACCCGAACACCGGGGAGCTGTTTTTT.

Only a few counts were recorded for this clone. CDR3 coding DNA: TGTGCCAGCACCAACCCAAGGTGTCAGCAGTACTTC. Its translation is CASTNPRCQQYF. The rearrangement links TRBV28 to TRBJ2-7, with no clear D. Per germline, CDR1 MDHEN and CDR2 SYDVKM. V gave up 7 bases and J gave up 8 bases, with 15 bases separating them. This CDR3 has 12 amino acids.

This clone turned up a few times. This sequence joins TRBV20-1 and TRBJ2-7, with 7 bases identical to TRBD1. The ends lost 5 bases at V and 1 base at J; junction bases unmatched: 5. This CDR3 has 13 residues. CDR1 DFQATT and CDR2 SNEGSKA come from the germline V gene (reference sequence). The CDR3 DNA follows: TGCAGTGCTTTACAGGGGAAATCCTACGAGCAGTACTTC. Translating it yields CSALQGKSYEQYF.

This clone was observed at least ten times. DNA of the CDR3: TGTGCCAGCACCCGTAGGTCGGGGTGGGAGACCCAGTACTTC. Amino acid sequence: CASTRRSGWETQYF. The rearrangement joins TRBV12-3 or TRBV12-4 to TRBJ2-5; maybe TRBD2 (5 bases). V was cut by 7 bases and J by 5 bases, with 17 bases left in between. CDR3 size: 14 residues.

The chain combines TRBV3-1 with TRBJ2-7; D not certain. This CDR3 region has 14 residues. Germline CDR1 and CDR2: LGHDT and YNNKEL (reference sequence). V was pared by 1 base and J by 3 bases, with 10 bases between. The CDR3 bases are TGTGCCAGCAGCCAAGGGCCGTTGCGCTACGAGCAGTACTTC. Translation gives CASSQGPLRYEQYF.

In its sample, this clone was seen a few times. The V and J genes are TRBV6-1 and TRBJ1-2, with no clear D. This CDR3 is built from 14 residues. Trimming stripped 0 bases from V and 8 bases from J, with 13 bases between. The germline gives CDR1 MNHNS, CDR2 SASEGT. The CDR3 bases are TGTGCCAGCAGTGAAGCCCGGGGATTCTTAGGCTACACCTTC. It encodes CASSEARGFLGYTF.

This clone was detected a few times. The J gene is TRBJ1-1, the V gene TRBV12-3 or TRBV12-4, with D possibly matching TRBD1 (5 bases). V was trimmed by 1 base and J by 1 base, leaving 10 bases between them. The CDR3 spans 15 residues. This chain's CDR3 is CASSLEPGPNTEAFF. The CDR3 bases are TGTGCCAGCAGTTTAGAACCGGGACCGAACACTGAAGCTTTCTTT.

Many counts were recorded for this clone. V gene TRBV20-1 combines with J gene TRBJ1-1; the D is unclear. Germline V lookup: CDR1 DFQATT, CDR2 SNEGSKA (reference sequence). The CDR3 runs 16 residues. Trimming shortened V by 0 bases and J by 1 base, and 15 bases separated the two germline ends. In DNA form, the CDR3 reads TGCAGTGCTAGAGATACAGACCGCTCTCGGAACACTGAAGCTTTCTTT. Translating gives CSARDTDRSRNTEAFF.

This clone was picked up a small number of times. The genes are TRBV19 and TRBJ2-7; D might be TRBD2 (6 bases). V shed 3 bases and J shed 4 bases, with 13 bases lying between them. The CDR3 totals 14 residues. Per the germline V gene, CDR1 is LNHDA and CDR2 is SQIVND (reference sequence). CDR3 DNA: TGTGCCAGTAGTATGGGCCTAGGGAGGTACGAGCAGTACTTC. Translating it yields CASSMGLGRYEQYF.

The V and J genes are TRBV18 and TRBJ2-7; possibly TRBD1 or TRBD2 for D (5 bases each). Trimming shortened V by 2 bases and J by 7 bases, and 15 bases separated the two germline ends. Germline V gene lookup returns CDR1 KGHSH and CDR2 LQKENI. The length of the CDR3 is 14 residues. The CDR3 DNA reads TGTGCCAGCTCACCAGGTGGGACCAAGAGGGAGCAGTACTTC. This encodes CASSPGGTKREQYF.

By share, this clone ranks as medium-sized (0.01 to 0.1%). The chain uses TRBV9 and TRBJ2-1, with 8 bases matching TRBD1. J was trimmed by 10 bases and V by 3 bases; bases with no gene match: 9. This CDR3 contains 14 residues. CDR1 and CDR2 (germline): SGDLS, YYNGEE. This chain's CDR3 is CASSDPGQASEQFF. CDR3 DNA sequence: TGTGCCAGCAGCGACCCGGGACAGGCTTCGGAGCAGTTCTTC.

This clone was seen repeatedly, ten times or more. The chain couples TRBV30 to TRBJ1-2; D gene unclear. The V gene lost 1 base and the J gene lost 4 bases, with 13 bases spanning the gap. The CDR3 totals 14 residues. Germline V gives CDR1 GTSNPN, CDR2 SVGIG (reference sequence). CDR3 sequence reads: CAWSGVGAIYGYTF. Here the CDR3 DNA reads TGTGCCTGGAGTGGCGTCGGAGCTATCTATGGCTACACCTTC.

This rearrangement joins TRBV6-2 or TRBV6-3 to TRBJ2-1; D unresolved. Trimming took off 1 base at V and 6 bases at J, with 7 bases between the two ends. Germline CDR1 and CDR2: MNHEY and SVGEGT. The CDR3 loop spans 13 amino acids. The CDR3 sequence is CASSYLRSNEQFF. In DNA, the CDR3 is TGTGCCAGCAGTTACTTGCGGAGCAATGAGCAGTTCTTC.

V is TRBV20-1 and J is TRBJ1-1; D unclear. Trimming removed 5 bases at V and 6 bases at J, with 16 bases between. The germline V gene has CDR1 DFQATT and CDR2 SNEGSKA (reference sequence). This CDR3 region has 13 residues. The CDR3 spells CSALRPTPPEAFF. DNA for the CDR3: TGCAGTGCTCTACGGCCAACCCCCCCTGAAGCTTTCTTT.

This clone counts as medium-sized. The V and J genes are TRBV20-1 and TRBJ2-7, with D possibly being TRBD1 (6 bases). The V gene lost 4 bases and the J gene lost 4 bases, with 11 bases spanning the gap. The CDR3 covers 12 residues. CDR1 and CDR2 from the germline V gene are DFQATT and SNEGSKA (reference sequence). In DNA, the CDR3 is TGCAGTGCTATGACAGGAATTTACGAGCAGTACTTC. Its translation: CSAMTGIYEQYF.

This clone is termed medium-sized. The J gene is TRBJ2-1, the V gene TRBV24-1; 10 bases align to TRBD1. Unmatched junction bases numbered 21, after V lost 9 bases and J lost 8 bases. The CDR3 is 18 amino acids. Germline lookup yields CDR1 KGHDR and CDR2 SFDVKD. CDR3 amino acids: CATQGLASGQGVVYEQFF. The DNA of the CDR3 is TGTGCCACCCAGGGTCTTGCCAGTGGACAGGGGGTTGTATATGAGCAGTTCTTC.

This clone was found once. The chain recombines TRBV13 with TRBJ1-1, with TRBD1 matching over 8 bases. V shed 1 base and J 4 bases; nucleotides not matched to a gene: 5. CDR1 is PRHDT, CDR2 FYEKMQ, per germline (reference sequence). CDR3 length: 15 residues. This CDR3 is CASSLVRGRGTEAFF. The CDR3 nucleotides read TGTGCCAGCAGCTTAGTCAGGGGGCGCGGCACTGAAGCTTTCTTT. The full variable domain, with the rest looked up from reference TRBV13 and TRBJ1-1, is AAGVIQSPRHLIKEKRETATLKCYPIPRHDTVYWYQQGPGQDPQFLISFYEKMQSDKGSIPDRFSAQQFSDYHSELNMSSLELGDSALYFCASSLVRGRGTEAFFGQGTRLTVV.

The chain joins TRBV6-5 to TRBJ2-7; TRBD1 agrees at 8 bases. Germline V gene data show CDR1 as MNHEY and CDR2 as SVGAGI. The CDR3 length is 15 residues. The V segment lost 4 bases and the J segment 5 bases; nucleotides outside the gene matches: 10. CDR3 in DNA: TGTGCCAGCAGTTCCCGACAGGGGAATACCCACGAGCAGTACTTC. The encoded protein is CASSSRQGNTHEQYF.

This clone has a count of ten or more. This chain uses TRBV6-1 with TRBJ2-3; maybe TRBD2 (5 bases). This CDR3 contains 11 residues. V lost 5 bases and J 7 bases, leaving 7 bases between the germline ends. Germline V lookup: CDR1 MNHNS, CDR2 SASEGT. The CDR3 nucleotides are TGTGCCAGCAGTCGGACTTATACGCAGTATTTT. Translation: CASSRTYTQYF.

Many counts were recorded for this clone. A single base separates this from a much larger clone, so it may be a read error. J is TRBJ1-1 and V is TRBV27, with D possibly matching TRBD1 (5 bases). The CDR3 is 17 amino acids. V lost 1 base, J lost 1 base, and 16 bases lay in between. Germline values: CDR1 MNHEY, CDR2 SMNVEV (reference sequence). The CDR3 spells CASSLFPGGEGNTEAFF. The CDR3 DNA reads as TGTGCCAGCAGTTTATTCCCCGGGGGGGAGGGGAACACTGAAGCTTTCTTT.

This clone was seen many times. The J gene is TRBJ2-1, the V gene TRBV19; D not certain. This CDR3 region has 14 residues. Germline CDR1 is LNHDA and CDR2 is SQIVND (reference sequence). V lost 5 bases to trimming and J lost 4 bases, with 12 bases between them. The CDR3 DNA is TGTGCCAGTAGTCCGTCCCCCGCATACAATGAGCAGTTCTTC. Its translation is CASSPSPAYNEQFF.

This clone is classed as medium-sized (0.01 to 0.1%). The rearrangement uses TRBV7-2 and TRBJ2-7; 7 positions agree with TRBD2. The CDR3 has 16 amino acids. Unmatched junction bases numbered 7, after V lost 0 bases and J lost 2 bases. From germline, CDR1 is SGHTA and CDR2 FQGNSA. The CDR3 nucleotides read TGTGCCAGCAGCTTAGCACTCGGGGGAGGGACCTACGAGCAGTACTTC. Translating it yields CASSLALGGGTYEQYF.

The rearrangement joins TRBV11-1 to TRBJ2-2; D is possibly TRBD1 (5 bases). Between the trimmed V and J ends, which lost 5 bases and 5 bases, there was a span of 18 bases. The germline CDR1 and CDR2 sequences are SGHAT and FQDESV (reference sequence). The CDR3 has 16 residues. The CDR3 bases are TGTGCCAGCAGCCCCGTGGGGAAAGGGGTTACCGGGGAGCTGTTTTTT. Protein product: CASSPVGKGVTGELFF.

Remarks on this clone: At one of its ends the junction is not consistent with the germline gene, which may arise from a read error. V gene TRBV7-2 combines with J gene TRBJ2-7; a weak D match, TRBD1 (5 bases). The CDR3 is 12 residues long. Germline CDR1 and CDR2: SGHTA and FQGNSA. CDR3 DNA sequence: TGTGCCAGCAGCTTTCAGGGCTACGAGCAGTACTTT. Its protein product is CASSFQGYEQYF.